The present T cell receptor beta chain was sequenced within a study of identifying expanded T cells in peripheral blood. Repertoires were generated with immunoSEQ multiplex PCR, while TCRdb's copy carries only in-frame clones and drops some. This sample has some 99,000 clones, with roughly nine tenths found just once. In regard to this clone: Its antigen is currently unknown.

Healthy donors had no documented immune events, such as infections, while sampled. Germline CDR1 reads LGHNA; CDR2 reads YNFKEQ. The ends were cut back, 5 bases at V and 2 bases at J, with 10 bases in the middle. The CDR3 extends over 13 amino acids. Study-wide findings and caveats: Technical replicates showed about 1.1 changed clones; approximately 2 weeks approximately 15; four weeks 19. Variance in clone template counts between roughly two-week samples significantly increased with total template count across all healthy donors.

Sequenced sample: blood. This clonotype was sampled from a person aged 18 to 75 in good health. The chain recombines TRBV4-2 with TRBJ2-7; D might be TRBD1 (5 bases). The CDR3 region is CASSIDRAYEQYF. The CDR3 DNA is TGTGCCAGCAGCATCGACAGAGCCTACGAGCAGTACTTC.